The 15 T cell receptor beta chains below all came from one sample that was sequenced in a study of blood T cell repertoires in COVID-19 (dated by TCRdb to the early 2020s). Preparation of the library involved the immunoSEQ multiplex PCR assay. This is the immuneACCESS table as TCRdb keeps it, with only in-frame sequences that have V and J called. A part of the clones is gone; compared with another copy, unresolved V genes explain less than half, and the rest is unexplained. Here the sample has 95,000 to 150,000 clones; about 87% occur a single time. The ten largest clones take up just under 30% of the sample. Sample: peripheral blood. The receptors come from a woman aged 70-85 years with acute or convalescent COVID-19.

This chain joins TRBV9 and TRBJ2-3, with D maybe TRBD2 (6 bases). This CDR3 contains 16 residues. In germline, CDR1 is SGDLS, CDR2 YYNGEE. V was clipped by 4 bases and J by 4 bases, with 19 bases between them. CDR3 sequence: CASSPRGGMGADTQYF. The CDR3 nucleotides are TGTGCCAGCAGCCCTCGCGGAGGGATGGGTGCAGATACGCAGTATTTT.

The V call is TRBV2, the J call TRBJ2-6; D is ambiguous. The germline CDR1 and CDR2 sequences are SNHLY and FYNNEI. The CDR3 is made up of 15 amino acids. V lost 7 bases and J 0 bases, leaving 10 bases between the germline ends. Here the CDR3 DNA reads TGTGCCAGCACAGGAATACCCTCTGGGGCCAACGTCCTGACTTTC. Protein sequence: CASTGIPSGANVLTF.

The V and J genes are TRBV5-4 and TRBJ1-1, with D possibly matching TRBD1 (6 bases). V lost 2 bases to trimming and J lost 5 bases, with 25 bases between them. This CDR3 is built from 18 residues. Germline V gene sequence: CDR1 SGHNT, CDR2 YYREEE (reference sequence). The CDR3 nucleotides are TGTGCCAGCAGCTTCAAGCAAATCCACAGGGACGAAGGGACTGAAGCTTTCTTT. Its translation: CASSFKQIHRDEGTEAFF.

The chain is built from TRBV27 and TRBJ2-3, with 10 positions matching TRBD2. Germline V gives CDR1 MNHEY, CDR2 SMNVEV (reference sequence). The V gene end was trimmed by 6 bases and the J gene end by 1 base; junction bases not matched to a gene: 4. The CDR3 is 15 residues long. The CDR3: CASRLAGAGTDTQYF. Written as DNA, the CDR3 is TGTGCCAGCAGGCTAGCGGGGGCTGGCACAGATACGCAGTATTTT.

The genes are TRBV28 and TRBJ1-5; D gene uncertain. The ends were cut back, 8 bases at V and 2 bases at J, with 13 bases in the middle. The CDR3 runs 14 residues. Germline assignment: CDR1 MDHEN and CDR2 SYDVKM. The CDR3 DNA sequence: TGTGCCAGCGTCGCCGGGGATGGCAATCAGCCCCAGCATTTT. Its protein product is CASVAGDGNQPQHF.

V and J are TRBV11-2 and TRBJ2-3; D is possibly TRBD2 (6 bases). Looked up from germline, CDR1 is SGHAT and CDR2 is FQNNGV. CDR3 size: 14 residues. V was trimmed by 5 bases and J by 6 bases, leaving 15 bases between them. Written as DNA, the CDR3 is TGTGCCAGCAGCCGGCTAGCGATTAGGGATACGCAGTATTTT. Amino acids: CASSRLAIRDTQYF.

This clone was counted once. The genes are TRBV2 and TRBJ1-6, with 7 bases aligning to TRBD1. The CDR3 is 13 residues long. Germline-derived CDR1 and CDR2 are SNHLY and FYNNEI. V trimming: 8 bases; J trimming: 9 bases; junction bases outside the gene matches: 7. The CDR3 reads CASRQGTASPLHF. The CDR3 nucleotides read TGTGCCAGCCGACAGGGTACGGCTTCACCCCTCCACTTT.

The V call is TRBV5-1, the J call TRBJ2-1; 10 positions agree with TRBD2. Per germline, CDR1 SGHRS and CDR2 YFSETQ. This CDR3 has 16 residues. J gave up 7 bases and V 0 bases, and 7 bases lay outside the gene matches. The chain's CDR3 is CASSLAVSGRGNEQFF. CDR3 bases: TGCGCCAGCAGCTTGGCCGTGAGCGGGAGGGGGAATGAGCAGTTCTTC.

CDR3 residues: CASSLTAGGNYEQYF. In DNA form, the CDR3 reads TGTGCCAGCAGTCTCACAGCGGGGGGCAACTACGAGCAGTACTTC. V gene TRBV6-5 combines with J gene TRBJ2-7; 9 bases are shared with TRBD2. From germline, CDR1 is MNHEY and CDR2 SVGAGI. The CDR3 has 15 residues. The ends lost 5 bases at V and 3 bases at J; junction bases unmatched: 8.

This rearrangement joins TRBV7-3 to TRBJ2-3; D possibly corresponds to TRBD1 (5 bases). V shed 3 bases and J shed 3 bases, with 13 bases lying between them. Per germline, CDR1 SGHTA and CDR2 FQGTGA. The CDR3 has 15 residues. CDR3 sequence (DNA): TGTGCCAGCAGCTTCGGTACAGGACCTACAGATACGCAGTATTTT. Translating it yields CASSFGTGPTDTQYF. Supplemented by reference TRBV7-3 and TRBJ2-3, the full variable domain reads GAGVSQTPSNKVTEKGKYVELRCDPISGHTALYWYRQSLGQGPEFLIYFQGTGAADDSGLPNDRFFAVRPEGSVSTLKIQRTERGDSAVYLCASSFGTGPTDTQYFGPGTRLTVL.

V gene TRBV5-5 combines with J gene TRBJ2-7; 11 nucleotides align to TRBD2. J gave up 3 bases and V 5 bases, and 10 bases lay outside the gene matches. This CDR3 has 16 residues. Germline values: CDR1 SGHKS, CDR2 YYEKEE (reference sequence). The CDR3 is CASRRGLAADHYEQYF. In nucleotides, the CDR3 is TGTGCCAGCAGAAGGGGACTAGCGGCCGATCACTACGAGCAGTACTTC.

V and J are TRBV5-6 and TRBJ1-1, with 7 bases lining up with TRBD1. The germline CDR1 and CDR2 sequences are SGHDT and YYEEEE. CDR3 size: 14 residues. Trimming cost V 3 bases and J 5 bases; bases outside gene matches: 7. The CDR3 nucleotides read TGTGCCAGCAGCTCAACAGGGGTAAGGACTGAAGCTTTCTTT. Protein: CASSSTGVRTEAFF.

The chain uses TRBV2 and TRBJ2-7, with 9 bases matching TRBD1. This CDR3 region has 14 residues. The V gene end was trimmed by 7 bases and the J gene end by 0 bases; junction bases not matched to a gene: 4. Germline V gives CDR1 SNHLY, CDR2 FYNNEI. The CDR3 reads CASTRTGVSYEQYF. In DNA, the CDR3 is TGTGCCAGCACGAGGACAGGGGTCTCCTACGAGCAGTACTTC.

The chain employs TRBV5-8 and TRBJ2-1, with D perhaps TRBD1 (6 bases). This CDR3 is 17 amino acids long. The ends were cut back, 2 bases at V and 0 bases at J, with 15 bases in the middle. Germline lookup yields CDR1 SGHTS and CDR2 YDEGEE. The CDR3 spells CASSLKDSSISYNEQFF. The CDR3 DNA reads TGTGCCAGCAGCTTAAAGGACAGTTCAATCTCCTACAATGAGCAGTTCTTC.

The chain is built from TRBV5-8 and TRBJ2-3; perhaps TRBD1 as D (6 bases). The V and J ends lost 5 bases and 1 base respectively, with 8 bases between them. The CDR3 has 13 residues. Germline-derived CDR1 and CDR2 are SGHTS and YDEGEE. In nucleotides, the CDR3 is TGTGCCAGCAGAAACAGGGGCACAGATACGCAGTATTTT. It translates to CASRNRGTDTQYF.